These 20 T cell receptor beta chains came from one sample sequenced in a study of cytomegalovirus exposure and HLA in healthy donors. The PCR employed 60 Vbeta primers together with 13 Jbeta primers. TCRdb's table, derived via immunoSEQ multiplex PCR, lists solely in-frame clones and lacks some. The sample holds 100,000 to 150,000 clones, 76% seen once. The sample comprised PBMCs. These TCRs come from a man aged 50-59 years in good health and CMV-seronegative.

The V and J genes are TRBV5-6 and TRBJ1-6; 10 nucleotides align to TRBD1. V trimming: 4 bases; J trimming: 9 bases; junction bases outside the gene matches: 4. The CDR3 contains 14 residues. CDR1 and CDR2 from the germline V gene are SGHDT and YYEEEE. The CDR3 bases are TGTGCCAGCAGCACGGGACAGGGGCGTTCACCCCTCCACTTT. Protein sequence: CASSTGQGRSPLHF.

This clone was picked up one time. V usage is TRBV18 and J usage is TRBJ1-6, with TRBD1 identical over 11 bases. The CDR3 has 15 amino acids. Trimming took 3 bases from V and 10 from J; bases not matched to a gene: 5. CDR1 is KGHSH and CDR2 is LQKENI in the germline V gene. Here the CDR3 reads CASSPGQGAGSPLHF. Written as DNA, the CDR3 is TGTGCCAGCTCACCCGGACAGGGGGCAGGATCACCCCTCCACTTT.

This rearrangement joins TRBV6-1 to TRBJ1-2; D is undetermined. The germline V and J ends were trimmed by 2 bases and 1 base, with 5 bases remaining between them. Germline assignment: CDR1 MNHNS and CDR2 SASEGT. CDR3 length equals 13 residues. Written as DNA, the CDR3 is TGTGCCAGCAGTGAACTCGGTAACTATGGCTACACCTTC. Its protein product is CASSELGNYGYTF.

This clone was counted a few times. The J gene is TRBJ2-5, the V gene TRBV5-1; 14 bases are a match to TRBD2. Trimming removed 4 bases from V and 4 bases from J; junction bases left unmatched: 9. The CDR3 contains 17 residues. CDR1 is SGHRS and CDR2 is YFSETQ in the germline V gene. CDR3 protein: CASSLGLAGEVGETQYF. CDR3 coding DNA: TGCGCCAGCAGCCTGGGACTAGCGGGGGAAGTAGGAGAGACCCAGTACTTC.

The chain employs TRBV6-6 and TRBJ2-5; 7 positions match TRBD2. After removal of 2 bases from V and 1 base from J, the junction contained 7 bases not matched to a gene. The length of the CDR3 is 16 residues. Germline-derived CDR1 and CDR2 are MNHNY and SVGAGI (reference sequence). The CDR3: CASSYGLAAIQETQYF. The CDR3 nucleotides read TGTGCCAGCAGTTACGGGCTAGCGGCCATCCAAGAGACCCAGTACTTC.

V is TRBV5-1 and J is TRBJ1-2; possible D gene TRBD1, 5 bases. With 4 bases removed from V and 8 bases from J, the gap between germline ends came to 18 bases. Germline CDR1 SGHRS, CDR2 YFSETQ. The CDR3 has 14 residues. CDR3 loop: CASSHVTASLGYTF. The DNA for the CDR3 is TGCGCCAGCAGCCACGTGACAGCCTCCCTCGGCTACACCTTC.

CDR3 in DNA: TGTGCCAGCAGCTTGTTGGGACAGGTTTATGGCTACACCTTC. It translates to CASSLLGQVYGYTF. This chain joins TRBV5-4 and TRBJ1-2, with 8 bases fitting TRBD1. This CDR3 has 14 amino acids. V gave up 1 base and J gave up 5 bases; unmatched junction bases: 4. In germline, CDR1 is SGHNT, CDR2 YYREEE (reference sequence). The complete variable domain, with remaining parts taken from reference TRBV5-4 and TRBJ1-2, reads ETGVTQSPTHLIKTRGQQVTLRCSSQSGHNTVSWYQQALGQGPQFIFQYYREEENGRGNFPPRFSGLQFPNYSSELNVNALELDDSALYLCASSLLGQVYGYTFGSGTRLTVV.

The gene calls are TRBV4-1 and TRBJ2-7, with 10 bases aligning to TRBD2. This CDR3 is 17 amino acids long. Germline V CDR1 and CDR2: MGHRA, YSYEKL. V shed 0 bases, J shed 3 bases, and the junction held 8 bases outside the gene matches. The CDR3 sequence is CASSQDHSLAGDYEQYV. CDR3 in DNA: TGCGCCAGCAGCCAAGATCATTCCCTAGCGGGGGACTACGAGCAGTACGTC.

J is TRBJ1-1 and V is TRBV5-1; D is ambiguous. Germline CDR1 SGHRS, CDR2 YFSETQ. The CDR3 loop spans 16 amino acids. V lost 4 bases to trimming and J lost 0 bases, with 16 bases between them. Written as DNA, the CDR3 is TGCGCCAGCAGCCCAGCGGCGAGATCAATGAACACTGAAGCTTTCTTT. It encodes CASSPAARSMNTEAFF.

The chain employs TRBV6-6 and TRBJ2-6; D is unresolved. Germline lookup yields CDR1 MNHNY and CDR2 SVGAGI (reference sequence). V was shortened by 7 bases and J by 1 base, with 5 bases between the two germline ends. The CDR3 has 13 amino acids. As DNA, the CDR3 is TGTGCCAGCACCCCATCTGGGGCCAACGTCCTGACTTTC. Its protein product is CASTPSGANVLTF.

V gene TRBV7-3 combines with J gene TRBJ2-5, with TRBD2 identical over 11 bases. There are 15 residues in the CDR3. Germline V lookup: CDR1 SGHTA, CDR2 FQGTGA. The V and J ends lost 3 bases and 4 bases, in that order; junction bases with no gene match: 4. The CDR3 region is CASSLGSGGAETQYF. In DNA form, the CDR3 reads TGTGCCAGCAGCTTGGGTAGCGGGGGGGCAGAGACCCAGTACTTC.

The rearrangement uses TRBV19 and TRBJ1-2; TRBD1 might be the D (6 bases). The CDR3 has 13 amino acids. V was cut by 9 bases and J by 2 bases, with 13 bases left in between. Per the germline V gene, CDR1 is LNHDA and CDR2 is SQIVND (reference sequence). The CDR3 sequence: CASSTGGNYGYTF. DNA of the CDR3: TGTGCCAGCTCGACAGGAGGCAACTATGGCTACACCTTC.

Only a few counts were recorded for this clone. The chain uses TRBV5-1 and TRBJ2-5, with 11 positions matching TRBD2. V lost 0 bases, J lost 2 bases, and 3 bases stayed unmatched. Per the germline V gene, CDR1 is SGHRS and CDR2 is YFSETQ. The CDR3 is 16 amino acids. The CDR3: CASSLEPSGGQETQYF. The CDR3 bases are TGCGCCAGCAGCTTGGAGCCTAGCGGGGGGCAAGAGACCCAGTACTTC.

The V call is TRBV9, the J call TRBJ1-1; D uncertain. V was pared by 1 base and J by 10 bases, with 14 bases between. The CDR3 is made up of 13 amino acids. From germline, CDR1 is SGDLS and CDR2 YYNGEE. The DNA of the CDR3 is TGTGCCAGCAGCGTACCCCTTACCGGCGGAGCTTTCTTT. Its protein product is CASSVPLTGGAFF.

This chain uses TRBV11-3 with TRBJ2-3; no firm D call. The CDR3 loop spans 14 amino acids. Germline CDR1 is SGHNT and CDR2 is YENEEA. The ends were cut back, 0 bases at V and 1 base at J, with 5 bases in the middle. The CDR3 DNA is TGTGCCAGCAGCTTAGATCGGGGCACAGATACGCAGTATTTT. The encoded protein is CASSLDRGTDTQYF. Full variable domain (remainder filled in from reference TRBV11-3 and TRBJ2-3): EAGVVQSPRYKIIEKKQPVAFWCNPISGHNTLYWYLQNLGQGPELLIRYENEEAVDDSQLPKDRFSAERLKGVDSTLKIQPAELGDSAVYLCASSLDRGTDTQYFGPGTRLTVL.

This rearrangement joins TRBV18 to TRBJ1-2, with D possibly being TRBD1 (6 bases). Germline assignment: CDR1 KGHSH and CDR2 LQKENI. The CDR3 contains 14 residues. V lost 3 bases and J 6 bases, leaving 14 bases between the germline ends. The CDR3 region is CASSPILRTDGYTF. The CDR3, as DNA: TGTGCCAGCTCACCGATTCTCAGGACAGATGGCTACACCTTC. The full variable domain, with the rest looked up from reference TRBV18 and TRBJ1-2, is NAGVMQNPRHLVRRRGQEARLRCSPMKGHSHVYWYRQLPEEGLKFMVYLQKENIIDESGMPKERFSAEFPKEGPSILRIQQVVRGDSAAYFCASSPILRTDGYTFGSGTRLTVV.

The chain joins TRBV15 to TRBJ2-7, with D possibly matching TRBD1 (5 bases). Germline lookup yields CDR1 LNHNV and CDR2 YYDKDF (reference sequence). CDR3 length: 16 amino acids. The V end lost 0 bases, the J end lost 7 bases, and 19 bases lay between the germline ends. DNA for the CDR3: TGTGCCACCAGCAGAGATTCGGTGGGGCACAGGCGGGAGCAGTACGTC. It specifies CATSRDSVGHRREQYV.

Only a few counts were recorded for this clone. CDR3 protein: CASSLMPSATNEKLFF. The CDR3 bases are TGTGCCAGCTCACTAATGCCCAGTGCAACTAATGAAAAACTGTTTTTT. V is TRBV18 and J is TRBJ1-4; no definite D call. CDR3 length: 16 residues. Germline-derived CDR1 and CDR2 are KGHSH and LQKENI. V lost 4 bases and J lost 0, with 12 bases in between.

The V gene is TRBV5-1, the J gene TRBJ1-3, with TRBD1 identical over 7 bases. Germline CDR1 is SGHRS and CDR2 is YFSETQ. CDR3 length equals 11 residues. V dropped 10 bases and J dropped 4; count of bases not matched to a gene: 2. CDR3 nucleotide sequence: TGCGCCGGGGGACAGGGAAACACCATATATTTT. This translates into CAGGQGNTIYF.

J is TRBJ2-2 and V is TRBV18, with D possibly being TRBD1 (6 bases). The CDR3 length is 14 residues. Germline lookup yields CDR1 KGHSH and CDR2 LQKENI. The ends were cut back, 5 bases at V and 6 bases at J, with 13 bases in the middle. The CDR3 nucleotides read TGTGCCAGCTCAGCCCTACAGGGCTCCGGGGAGCTGTTTTTT. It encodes CASSALQGSGELFF. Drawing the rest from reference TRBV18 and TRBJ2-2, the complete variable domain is NAGVMQNPRHLVRRRGQEARLRCSPMKGHSHVYWYRQLPEEGLKFMVYLQKENIIDESGMPKERFSAEFPKEGPSILRIQQVVRGDSAAYFCASSALQGSGELFFGEGSRLTVL.